This paragraph reports one T cell receptor beta chain. No antigen is known for it. Making use of molecular barcodes, quantitative 5'-RACE generated TCR beta libraries. Using its own MiXCR run on the 5' RACE reads, TCRdb lists one record per CDR3 protein. Seen here are fewer than 750,000 distinct CDR3 sequences, over 15% observed once, and the top ten hold under 20%. The data are from a study of CD8 T cells in ankylosing spondylitis. The study, taken as a whole, reports: Earlier studies detected some motif variants in reactive arthritis synovial fluid and blood. Clones linked with disease were CD8+ and fairly uncommon in the peripheral blood. Characteristic, it appeared, of ankylosing spondylitis blood was a TCR beta motif of about eight highly homologous variants.

Trimming left V 1 base short and J 0 bases short, with 9 bases between. This CDR3 comprises 16 residues. Germline-derived CDR1 and CDR2 are SGHDN and FVKESK. The V and J genes are TRBV14 and TRBJ2-2; D gene ambiguous. This clonotype originated in a male donor with ankylosing spondylitis. The sample comprised blood, either unsorted or a sorted T cell fraction (not recorded which). CDR3 in amino acids: CASSQVGGANTGELFF. CDR3 sequence (DNA): TGTGCCAGCAGCCAAGTTGGTGGAGCGAACACCGGGGAGCTGTTTTTT.